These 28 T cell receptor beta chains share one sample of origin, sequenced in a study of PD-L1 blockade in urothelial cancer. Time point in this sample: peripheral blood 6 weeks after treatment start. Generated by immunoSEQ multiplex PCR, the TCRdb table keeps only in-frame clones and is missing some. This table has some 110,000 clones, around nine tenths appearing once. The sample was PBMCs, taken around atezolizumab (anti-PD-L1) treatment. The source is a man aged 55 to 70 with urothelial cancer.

CDR3 coding DNA: TGCGCCAGCAGCGGACAGGGGACGAACTATGGCTACACCTTC. It is translated as CASSGQGTNYGYTF. The rearrangement uses TRBV10-2 and TRBJ1-2; TRBD1 matches at 9 bases. The CDR3 covers 14 residues. Germline CDR1 reads WSHSY; CDR2 reads SAAADI. J was trimmed by 2 bases and V by 6 bases; bases with no gene match: 4.

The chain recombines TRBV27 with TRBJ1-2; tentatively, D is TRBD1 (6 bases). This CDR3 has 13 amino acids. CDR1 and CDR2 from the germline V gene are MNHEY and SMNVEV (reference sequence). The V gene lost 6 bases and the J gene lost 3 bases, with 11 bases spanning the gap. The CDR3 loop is CASRFRGDYGYTF. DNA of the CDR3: TGTGCCAGCAGATTCAGGGGCGACTATGGCTACACCTTC.

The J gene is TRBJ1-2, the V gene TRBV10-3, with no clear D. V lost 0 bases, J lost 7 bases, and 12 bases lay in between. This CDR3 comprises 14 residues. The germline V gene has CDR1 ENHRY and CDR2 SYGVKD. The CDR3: CAISESSVGTGYTF. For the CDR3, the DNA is TGTGCCATCAGTGAGTCGAGCGTGGGTACTGGCTACACCTTC.

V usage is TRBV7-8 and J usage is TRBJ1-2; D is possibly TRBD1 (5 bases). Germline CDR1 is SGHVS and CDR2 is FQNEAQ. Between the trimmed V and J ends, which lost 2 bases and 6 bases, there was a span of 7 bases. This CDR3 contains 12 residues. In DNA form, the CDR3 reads TGTGCCAGCAGCTTATTAGGGGATGGCTACACCTTC. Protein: CASSLLGDGYTF.

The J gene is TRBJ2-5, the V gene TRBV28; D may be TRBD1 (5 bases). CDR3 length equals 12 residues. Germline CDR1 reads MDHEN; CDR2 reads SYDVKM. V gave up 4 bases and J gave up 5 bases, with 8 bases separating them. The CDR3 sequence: CASSYRLETQYF. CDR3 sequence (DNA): TGTGCCAGCAGTTACAGGTTGGAGACCCAGTACTTC.

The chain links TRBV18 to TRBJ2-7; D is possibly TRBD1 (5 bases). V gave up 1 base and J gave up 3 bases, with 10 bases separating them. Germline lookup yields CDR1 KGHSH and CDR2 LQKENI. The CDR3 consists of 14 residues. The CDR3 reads CASSPRGQGYEQYF. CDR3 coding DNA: TGTGCCAGCTCACCACGAGGACAAGGCTACGAGCAGTACTTC.

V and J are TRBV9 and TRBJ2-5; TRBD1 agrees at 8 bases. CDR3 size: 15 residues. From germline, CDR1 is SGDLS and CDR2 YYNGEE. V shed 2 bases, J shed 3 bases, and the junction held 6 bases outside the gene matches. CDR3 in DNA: TGTGCCAGCAGCGTTTCCGGGACAGGAGAAGAGACCCAGTACTTC. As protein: CASSVSGTGEETQYF.

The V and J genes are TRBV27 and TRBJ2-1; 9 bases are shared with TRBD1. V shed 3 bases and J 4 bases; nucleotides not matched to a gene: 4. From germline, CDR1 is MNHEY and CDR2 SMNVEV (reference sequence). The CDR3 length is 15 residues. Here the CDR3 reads CASSFRDRAYNEQFF. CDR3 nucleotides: TGTGCCAGCAGTTTCCGGGACAGGGCTTACAATGAGCAGTTCTTC.

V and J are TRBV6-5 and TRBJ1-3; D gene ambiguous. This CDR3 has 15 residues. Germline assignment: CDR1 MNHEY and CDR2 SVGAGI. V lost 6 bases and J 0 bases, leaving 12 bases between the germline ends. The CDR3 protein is CASRTTGSSGNTIYF. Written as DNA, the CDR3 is TGTGCCAGCAGAACAACCGGGAGCTCTGGAAACACCATATATTTT.

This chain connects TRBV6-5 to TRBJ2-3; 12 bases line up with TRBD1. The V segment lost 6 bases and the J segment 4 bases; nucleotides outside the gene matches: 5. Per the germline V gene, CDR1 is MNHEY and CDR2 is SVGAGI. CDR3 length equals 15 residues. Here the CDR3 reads CASRNRDRGPDTQYF. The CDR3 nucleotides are TGTGCCAGCAGGAACCGGGACAGGGGGCCAGATACGCAGTATTTT.

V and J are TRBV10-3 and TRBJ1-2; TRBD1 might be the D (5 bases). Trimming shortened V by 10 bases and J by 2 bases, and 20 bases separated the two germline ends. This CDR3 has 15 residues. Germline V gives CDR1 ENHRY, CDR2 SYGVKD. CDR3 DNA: TGTGCCACCACGACAGCGCCAGGACCCAACTATGGCTACACCTTC. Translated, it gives CATTTAPGPNYGYTF.

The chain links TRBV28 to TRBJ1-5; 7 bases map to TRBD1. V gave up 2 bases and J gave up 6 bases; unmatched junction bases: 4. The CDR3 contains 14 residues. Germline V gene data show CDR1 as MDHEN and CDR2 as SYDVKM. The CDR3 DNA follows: TGTGCCAGCAGTTTAACCGACAGGGTTCAGCCCCAGCATTTT. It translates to CASSLTDRVQPQHF.

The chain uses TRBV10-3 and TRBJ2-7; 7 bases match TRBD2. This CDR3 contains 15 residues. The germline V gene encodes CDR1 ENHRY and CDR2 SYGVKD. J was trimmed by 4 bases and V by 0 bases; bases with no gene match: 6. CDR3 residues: CAISESSGAQYEQYF. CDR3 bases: TGTGCCATCAGTGAGTCGAGCGGGGCGCAATACGAGCAGTACTTC.

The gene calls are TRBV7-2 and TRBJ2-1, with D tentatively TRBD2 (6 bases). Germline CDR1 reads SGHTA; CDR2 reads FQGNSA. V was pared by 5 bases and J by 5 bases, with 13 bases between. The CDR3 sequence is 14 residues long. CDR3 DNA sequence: TGTGCCAGCAGCCCGCCGGGACTTCACAATGAGCAGTTCTTC. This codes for CASSPPGLHNEQFF.

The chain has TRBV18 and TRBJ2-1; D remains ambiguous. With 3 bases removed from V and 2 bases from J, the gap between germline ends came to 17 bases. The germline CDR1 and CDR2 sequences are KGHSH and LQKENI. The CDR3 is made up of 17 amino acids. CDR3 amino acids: CASSPLPSQVPYNEQFF. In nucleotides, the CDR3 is TGTGCCAGCTCACCTCTTCCGAGTCAGGTTCCCTACAATGAGCAGTTCTTC.

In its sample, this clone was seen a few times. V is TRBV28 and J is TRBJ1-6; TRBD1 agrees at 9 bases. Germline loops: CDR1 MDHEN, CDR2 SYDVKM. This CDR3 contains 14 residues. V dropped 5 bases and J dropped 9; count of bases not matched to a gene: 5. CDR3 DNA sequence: TGTGCCAGCAGTGGACAGGGGTTAAGTTCACCCCTCCACTTT. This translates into CASSGQGLSSPLHF.

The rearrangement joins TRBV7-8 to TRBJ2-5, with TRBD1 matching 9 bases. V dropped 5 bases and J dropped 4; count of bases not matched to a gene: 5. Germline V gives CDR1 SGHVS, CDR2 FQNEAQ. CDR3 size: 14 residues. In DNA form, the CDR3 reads TGTGCCAGCAGCCCATCGACAGGGGGAGAGACCCAGTACTTC. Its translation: CASSPSTGGETQYF.

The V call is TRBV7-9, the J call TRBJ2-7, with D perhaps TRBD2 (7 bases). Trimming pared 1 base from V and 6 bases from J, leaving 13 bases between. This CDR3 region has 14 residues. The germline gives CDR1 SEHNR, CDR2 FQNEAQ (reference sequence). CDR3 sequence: CASSLEGGVAEQYF. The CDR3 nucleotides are TGTGCCAGCAGCTTAGAGGGGGGGGTCGCCGAGCAGTACTTC. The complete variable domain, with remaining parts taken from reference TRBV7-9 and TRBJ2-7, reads DTGVSQNPRHKITKRGQNVTFRCDPISEHNRLYWYRQTLGQGPEFLTYFQNEAQLEKSRLLSDRFSAERPKGSFSTLEIQRTEQGDSAMYLCASSLEGGVAEQYFGPGTRLTVT.

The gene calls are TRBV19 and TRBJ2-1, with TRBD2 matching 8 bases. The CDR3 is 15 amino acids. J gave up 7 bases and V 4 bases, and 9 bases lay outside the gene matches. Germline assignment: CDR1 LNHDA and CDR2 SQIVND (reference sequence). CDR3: CASSTERGPGNEQFF. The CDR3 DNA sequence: TGTGCCAGTAGTACAGAGCGGGGGCCGGGGAATGAGCAGTTCTTC. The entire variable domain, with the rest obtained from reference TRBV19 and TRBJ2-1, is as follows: DGGITQSPKYLFRKEGQNVTLSCEQNLNHDAMYWYRQDPGQGLRLIYYSQIVNDFQKGDIAEGYSVSREKKESFPLTVTSAQKNPTAFYLCASSTERGPGNEQFFGPGTRLTVL.

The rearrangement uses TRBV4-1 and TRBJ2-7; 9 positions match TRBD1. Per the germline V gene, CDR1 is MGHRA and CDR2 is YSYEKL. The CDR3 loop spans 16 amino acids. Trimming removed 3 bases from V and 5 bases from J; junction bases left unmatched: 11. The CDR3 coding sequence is TGCGCCAGCAGCCAGGGACAGGGTAAGGACTTTAACGAGCAGTACTTC. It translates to CASSQGQGKDFNEQYF.

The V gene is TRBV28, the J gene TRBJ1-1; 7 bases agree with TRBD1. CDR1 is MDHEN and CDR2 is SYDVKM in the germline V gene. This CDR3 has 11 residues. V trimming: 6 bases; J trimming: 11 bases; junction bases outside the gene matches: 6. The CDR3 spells CASREGQRAFF. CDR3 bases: TGTGCCAGCAGGGAGGGACAGCGGGCTTTCTTT.

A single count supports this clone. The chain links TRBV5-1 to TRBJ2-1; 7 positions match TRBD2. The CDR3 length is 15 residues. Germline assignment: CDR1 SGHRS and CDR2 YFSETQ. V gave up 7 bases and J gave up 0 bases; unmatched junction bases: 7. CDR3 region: CASGEGSSSYNEQFF. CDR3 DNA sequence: TGCGCCAGCGGGGAGGGCTCAAGCTCCTACAATGAGCAGTTCTTC.

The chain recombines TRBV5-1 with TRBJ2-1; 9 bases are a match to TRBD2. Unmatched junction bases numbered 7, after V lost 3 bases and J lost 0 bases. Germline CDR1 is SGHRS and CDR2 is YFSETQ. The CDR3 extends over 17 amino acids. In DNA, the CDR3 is TGCGCCAGCAGCTCCCGAGCTAGCGGGGACTCCTACAATGAGCAGTTCTTC. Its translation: CASSSRASGDSYNEQFF.

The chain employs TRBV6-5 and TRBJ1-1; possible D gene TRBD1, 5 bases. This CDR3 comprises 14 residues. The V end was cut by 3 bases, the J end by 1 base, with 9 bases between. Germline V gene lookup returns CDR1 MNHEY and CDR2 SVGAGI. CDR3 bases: TGTGCCAGCAGTTATCGTACAGGGAACACTGAAGCTTTCTTT. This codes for CASSYRTGNTEAFF.

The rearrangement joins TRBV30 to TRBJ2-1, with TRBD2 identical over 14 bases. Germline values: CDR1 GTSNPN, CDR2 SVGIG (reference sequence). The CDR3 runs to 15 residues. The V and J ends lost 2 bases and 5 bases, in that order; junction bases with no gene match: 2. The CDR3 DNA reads TGTGCCTGGAGTAGACTAGCGGGGGGGAACAATGAGCAGTTCTTC. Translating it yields CAWSRLAGGNNEQFF.

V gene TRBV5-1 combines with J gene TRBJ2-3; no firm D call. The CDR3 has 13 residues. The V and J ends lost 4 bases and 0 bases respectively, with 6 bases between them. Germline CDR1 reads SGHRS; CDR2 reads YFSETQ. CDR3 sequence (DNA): TGCGCCAGCAGCGCCGGGAGCACAGATACGCAGTATTTT. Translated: CASSAGSTDTQYF.

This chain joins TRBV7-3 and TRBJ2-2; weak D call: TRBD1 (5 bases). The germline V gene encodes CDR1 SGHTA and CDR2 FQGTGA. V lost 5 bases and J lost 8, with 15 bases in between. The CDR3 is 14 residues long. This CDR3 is CASSSDRRVGELFF. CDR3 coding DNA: TGTGCCAGCAGCAGTGACAGACGTGTTGGGGAGCTGTTTTTT.

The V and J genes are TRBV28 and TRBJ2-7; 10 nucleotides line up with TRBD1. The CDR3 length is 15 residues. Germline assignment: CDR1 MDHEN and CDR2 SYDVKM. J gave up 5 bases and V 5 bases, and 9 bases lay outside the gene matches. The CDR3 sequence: CASSPPGQGRHEQYF. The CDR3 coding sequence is TGTGCCAGCAGTCCGCCGGGACAGGGGCGCCACGAGCAGTACTTC.